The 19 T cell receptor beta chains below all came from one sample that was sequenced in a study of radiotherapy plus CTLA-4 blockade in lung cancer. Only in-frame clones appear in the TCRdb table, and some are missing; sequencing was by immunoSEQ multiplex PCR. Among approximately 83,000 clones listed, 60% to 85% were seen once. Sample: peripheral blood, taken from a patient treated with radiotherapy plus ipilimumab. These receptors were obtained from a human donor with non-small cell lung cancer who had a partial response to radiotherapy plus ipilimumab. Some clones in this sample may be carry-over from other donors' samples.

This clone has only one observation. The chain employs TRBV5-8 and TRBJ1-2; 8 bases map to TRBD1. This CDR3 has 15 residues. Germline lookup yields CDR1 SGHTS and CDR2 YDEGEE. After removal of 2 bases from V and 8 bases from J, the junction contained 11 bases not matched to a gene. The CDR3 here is CASSFRQGLKKGYTF. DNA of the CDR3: TGTGCCAGCAGCTTCAGACAGGGGTTGAAGAAAGGCTACACCTTC.

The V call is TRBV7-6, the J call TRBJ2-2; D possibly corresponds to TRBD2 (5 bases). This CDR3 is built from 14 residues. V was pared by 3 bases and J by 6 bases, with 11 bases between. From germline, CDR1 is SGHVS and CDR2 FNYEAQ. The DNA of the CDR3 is TGTGCCAGCAGCTTTGTGGGAGTGGCCGGGGAGCTGTTTTTT. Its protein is CASSFVGVAGELFF.

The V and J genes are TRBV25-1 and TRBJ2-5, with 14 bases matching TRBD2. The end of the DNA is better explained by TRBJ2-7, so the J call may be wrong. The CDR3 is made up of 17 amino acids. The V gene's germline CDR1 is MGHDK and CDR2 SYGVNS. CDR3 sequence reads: CASSTTGLAGVTYEQYF. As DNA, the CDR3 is TGTGCCAGCAGTACCACGGGACTAGCGGGAGTAACCTACGAGCAGTACTTC.

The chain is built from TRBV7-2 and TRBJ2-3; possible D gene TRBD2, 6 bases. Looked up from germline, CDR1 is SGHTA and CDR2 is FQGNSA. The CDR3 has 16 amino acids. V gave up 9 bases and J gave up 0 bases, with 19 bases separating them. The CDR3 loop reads CASKLSGPTSTDTQYF. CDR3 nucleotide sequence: TGTGCCAGTAAACTTAGCGGACCAACGAGCACAGATACGCAGTATTTT. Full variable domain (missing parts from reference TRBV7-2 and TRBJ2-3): GAGVSQSPSNKVTEKGKDVELRCDPISGHTALYWYRQSLGQGLEFLIYFQGNSAPDKSGLPSDRFSAERTGGSVSTLTIQRTQQEDSAVYLCASKLSGPTSTDTQYFGPGTRLTVL.

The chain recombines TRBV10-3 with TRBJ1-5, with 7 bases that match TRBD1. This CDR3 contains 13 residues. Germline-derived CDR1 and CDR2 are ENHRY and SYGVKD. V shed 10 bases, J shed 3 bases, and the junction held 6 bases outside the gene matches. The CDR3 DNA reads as TGTGCCACCCGACAGGGCTTCAATCAGCCCCAGCATTTT. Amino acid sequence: CATRQGFNQPQHF.

Here the CDR3 DNA reads TGTGCCAGCAGCTTAGAGGTGACTAGTACCTACGAGCAGTACTTC. Translating gives CASSLEVTSTYEQYF. The genes are TRBV11-2 and TRBJ2-7; perhaps TRBD2 as D (6 bases). The CDR3 is made up of 15 amino acids. V was cut by 0 bases and J by 2 bases, with 11 bases left in between. Per the germline V gene, CDR1 is SGHAT and CDR2 is FQNNGV.

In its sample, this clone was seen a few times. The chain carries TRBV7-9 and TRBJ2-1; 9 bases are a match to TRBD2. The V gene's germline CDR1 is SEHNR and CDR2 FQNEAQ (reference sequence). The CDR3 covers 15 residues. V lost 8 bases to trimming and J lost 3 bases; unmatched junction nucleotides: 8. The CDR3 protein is CASGVAGAFYNEQFF. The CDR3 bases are TGTGCCAGCGGAGTAGCGGGGGCCTTCTACAATGAGCAGTTCTTC.

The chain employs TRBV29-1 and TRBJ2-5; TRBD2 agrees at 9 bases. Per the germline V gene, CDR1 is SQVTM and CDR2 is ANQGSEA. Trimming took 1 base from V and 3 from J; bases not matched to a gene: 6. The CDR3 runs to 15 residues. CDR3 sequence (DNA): TGCAGCGTTGAAGGCCAGCGGGGGGCAAAAGAGACCCAGTACTTC. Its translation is CSVEGQRGAKETQYF.

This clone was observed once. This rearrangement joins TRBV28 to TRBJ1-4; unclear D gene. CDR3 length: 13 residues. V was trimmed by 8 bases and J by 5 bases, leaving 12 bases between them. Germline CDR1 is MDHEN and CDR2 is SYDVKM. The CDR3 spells CASLGGRNEKLFF. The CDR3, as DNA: TGTGCCAGCCTCGGAGGGCGCAATGAAAAACTGTTTTTT.

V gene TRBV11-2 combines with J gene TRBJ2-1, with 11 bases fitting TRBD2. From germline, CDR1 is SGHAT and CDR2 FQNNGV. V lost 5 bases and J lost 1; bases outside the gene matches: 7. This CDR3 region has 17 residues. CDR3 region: CASSSYSGRVSYNEQFF. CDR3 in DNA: TGTGCCAGCAGCAGCTATAGCGGGAGGGTTTCCTACAATGAGCAGTTCTTC. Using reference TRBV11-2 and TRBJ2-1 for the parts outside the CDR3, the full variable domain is EAGVAQSPRYKIIEKRQSVAFWCNPISGHATLYWYQQILGQGPKLLIQFQNNGVVDDSQLPKDRFSAERLKGVDSTLKIQPAKLEDSAVYLCASSSYSGRVSYNEQFFGPGTRLTVL.

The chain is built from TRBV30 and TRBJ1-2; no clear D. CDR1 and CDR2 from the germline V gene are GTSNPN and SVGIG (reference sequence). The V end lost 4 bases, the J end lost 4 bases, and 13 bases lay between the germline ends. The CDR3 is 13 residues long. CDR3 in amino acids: CAWNSGFLYGYTF. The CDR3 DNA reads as TGTGCCTGGAATTCCGGGTTTCTCTATGGCTACACCTTC.

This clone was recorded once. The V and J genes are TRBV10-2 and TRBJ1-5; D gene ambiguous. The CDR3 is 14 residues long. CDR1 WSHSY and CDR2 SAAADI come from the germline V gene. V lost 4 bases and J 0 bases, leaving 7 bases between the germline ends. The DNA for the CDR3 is TGCGCCAGCAGTGCGGGATATAGCAATCAGCCCCAGCATTTT. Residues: CASSAGYSNQPQHF.

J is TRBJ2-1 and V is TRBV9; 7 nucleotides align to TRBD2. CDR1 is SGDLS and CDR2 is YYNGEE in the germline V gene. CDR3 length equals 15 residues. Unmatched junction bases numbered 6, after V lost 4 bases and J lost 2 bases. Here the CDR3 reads CASSQTGTTYNEQFF. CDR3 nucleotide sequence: TGTGCCAGCAGCCAGACCGGGACTACCTACAATGAGCAGTTCTTC.

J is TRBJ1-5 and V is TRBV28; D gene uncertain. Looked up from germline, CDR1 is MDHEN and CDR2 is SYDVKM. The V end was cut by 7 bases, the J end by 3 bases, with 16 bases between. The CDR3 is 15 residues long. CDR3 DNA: TGTGCCAGCACCACGCCGGCCGGAGACAATCAGCCCCAGCATTTT. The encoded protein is CASTTPAGDNQPQHF.

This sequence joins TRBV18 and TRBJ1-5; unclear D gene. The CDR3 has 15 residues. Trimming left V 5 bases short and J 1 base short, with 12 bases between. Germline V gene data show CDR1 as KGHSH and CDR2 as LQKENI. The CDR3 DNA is TGTGCCAGCTCAACGGGAGTATTGAGCAATCAGCCCCAGCATTTT. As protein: CASSTGVLSNQPQHF. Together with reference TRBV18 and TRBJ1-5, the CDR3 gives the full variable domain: NAGVMQNPRHLVRRRGQEARLRCSPMKGHSHVYWYRQLPEEGLKFMVYLQKENIIDESGMPKERFSAEFPKEGPSILRIQQVVRGDSAAYFCASSTGVLSNQPQHFGDGTRLSIL.

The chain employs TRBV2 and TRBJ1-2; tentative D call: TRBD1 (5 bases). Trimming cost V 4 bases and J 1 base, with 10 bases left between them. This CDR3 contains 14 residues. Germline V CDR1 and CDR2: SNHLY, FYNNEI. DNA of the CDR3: TGTGCCAGCAGTGCGACAGTCCTTAACTATGGCTACACCTTC. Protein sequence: CASSATVLNYGYTF. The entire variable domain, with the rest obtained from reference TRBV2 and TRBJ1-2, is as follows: EPEVTQTPSHQVTQMGQEVILRCVPISNHLYFYWYRQILGQKVEFLVSFYNNEISEKSEIFDDQFSVERPDGSNFTLKIRSTKLEDSAMYFCASSATVLNYGYTFGSGTRLTVV.

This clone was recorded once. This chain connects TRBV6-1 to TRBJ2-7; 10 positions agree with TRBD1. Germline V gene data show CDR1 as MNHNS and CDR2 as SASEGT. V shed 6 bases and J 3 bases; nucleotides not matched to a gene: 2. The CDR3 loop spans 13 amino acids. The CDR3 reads CASRGQGIYEQYF. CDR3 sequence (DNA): TGTGCCAGCAGGGGACAGGGGATCTACGAGCAGTACTTC.

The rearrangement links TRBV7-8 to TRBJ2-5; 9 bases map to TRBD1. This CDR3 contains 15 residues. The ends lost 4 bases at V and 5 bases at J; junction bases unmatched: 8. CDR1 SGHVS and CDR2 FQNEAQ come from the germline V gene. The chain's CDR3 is CASSSWDRAAETQYF. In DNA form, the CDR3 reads TGTGCCAGCAGCTCCTGGGACAGGGCCGCGGAGACCCAGTACTTC.

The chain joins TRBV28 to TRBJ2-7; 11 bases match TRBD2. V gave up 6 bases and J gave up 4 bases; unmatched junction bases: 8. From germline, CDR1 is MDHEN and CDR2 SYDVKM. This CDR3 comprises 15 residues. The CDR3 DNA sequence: TGTGCCAGCAGCACGTTGGGACTAGCGGCTTACGAGCAGTACTTC. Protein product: CASSTLGLAAYEQYF.